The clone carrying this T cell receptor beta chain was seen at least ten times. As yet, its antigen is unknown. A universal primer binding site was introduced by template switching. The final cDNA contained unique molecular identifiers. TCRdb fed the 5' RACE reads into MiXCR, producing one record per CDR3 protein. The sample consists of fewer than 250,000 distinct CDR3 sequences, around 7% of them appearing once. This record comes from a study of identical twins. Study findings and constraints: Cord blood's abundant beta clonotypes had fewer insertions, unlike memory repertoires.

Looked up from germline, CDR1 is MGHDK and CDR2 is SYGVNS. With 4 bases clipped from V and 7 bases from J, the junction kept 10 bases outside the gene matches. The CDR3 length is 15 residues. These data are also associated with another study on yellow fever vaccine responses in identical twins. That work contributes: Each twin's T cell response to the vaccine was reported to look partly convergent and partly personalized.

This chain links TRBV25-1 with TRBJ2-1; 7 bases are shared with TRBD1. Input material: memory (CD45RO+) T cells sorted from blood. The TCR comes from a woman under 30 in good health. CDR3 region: CASSGNRQGENEQFF. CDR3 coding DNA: TGTGCCAGCAGTGGGAATAGACAGGGTGAGAATGAGCAGTTCTTC.